The source of this TCR beta chain is a study of blood T cell repertoires in COVID-19. J lost 6 bases, V lost 11 bases, and 7 bases had no gene match. The CDR3 is 12 amino acids. Looked up from germline, CDR1 is MDHEN and CDR2 is SYDVKM. Sequencing used immunoSEQ multiplex PCR; TCRdb keeps in-frame clones, though not all of them. This table has more than 85,000 clones, under 90% appearing once. V and J are TRBV28 and TRBJ1-5, with TRBD1 matching over 7 bases. This receptor was obtained from a woman between 65 and 79 years old with acute or convalescent COVID-19. Sequenced input: peripheral blood. CDR3 residues: CASRQGGQPQHF. In DNA, the CDR3 is TGTGCCTCCAGACAGGGTGGTCAGCCCCAGCATTTT.